The 25 T cell receptor beta chains reported below all come from one sample, sequenced in a study of cytomegalovirus exposure and HLA in healthy donors. PCR used 60 Vbeta primers and 13 Jbeta primers. Only in-frame clones appear in the TCRdb table, and some are missing; sequencing was by immunoSEQ multiplex PCR. The profile shows roughly 99,000 clones, 81% of them singletons. The sequenced sample was PBMCs. The receptors were sampled from a man aged 30-40 years in good health and CMV-seronegative.

The table lists this clone with a few counts. The V call is TRBV10-3, the J call TRBJ1-6; D uncertain. Trimming removed 10 bases from V and 0 bases from J, with 10 bases in between. The germline V gene has CDR1 ENHRY and CDR2 SYGVKD. The CDR3 runs 14 residues. CDR3 nucleotide sequence: TGTGCCAGCTCGCCGAGCTCCTATAATTCACCCCTCCACTTT. Its protein is CASSPSSYNSPLHF.

The chain has TRBV9 and TRBJ2-7; D is undetermined. The germline V gene encodes CDR1 SGDLS and CDR2 YYNGEE. V gave up 0 bases and J gave up 0 bases, with 7 bases separating them. This CDR3 is 14 amino acids long. The DNA for the CDR3 is TGTGCCAGCAGCGTAGGTGGTAGCTCCTACGAGCAGTACTTC. It encodes CASSVGGSSYEQYF.

The chain uses TRBV6-5 and TRBJ1-3; 9 bases agree with TRBD1. V lost 6 bases to trimming and J lost 4 bases; unmatched junction nucleotides: 4. CDR3 length: 14 amino acids. CDR1 and CDR2 from the germline V gene are MNHEY and SVGAGI. The CDR3 region is CASRLTGGGNTIYF. CDR3 nucleotides: TGTGCCAGCAGACTTACAGGGGGCGGAAACACCATATATTTT.

V usage is TRBV5-1 and J usage is TRBJ2-1; 8 positions agree with TRBD2. CDR1 and CDR2 (germline): SGHRS, YFSETQ. J was trimmed by 8 bases and V by 6 bases; bases with no gene match: 10. The CDR3 consists of 14 residues. The CDR3: CASTTGGDSYEQFF. The CDR3 coding sequence is TGCGCCAGCACCACGGGGGGGGATTCCTATGAGCAGTTCTTC.

This clone was recorded a few times. This chain joins TRBV6-1 and TRBJ2-7; 10 bases are shared with TRBD2. Trimming cost V 3 bases and J 1 base; bases outside gene matches: 0. Looked up from germline, CDR1 is MNHNS and CDR2 is SASEGT. The CDR3 has 14 residues. CDR3 loop: CASSETSGSYEQYF. DNA of the CDR3: TGTGCCAGCAGTGAGACTAGCGGGTCCTACGAGCAGTACTTC.

The chain joins TRBV2 to TRBJ1-5, with 8 bases identical to TRBD1. V trimming: 9 bases; J trimming: 2 bases; junction bases outside the gene matches: 3. This CDR3 spans 13 amino acids. Germline loops: CDR1 SNHLY, CDR2 FYNNEI. CDR3 bases: TGTGCCAGTTCGGGACAGGGCAATCAGCCCCAGCATTTT. Residues: CASSGQGNQPQHF.

The chain's CDR3 is CASSHEETGTTGYTF. The CDR3 nucleotides read TGCGCCAGCAGCCACGAGGAAACGGGGACAACGGGCTACACCTTC. V and J are TRBV4-1 and TRBJ1-2; a weak D match, TRBD1 (6 bases). Trimming shortened V by 3 bases and J by 8 bases, and 19 bases separated the two germline ends. The CDR3 length is 15 residues. Germline V CDR1 and CDR2: MGHRA, YSYEKL.

The V and J genes are TRBV5-1 and TRBJ2-5, with a tentative D call TRBD2 (5 bases). Trimming pared 6 bases from V and 1 base from J, leaving 13 bases between. The CDR3 spans 14 residues. Germline CDR1 reads SGHRS; CDR2 reads YFSETQ. The CDR3 loop is CASTHRGSQETQYF. In DNA, the CDR3 is TGCGCCAGCACCCACCGGGGTTCCCAAGAGACCCAGTACTTC.

This clone was seen a handful of times. The gene calls are TRBV6-1 and TRBJ2-7; TRBD2 matches at 12 bases. The CDR3 runs to 15 residues. Germline V CDR1 and CDR2: MNHNS, SASEGT. After removal of 2 bases from V and 5 bases from J, the junction contained 4 bases not matched to a gene. The CDR3 spells CASSELAGGPDEQYF. CDR3 sequence (DNA): TGTGCCAGCAGTGAACTAGCGGGAGGGCCTGACGAGCAGTACTTC.

The chain employs TRBV27 and TRBJ2-5, with a tentative D call TRBD1 (5 bases). CDR3 length: 14 amino acids. CDR1 and CDR2 (germline): MNHEY, SMNVEV (reference sequence). Trimming shortened V by 2 bases and J by 2 bases, and 9 bases separated the two germline ends. The CDR3 loop is CASSLMTAQETQYF. The CDR3 DNA reads as TGTGCCAGCAGTTTAATGACAGCACAAGAGACCCAGTACTTC.

This chain joins TRBV10-1 and TRBJ2-1; TRBD1 might be the D (6 bases). The germline CDR1 and CDR2 sequences are WNHNN and SYGVQD (reference sequence). The V end lost 6 bases, the J end lost 6 bases, and 18 bases lay between the germline ends. The length of the CDR3 is 15 residues. The CDR3 sequence: CASRARTVRGNEQFF. The CDR3 DNA sequence: TGCGCCAGCAGGGCCCGGACAGTGAGGGGCAATGAGCAGTTCTTC.

The chain recombines TRBV12-5 with TRBJ1-5; D not resolved. Germline V gene data show CDR1 as LGHNT and CDR2 as FRNRAP. V dropped 7 bases and J dropped 3 bases, with 4 bases sitting between them. This CDR3 has 11 amino acids. CDR3 nucleotides: TGTGCTAGTGCTTCCAATCAGCCCCAGCATTTT. This codes for CASASNQPQHF.

A note on this clone: The junction departs from germline at one end; a sequencing error may be responsible. V is TRBV18 and J is TRBJ2-7, with a weak D call TRBD1 (6 bases). The germline CDR1 and CDR2 sequences are KGHSH and LQKENI. The CDR3 sequence is 12 residues long. The CDR3 DNA reads as TGTGCCAGCTCTCCACTAGGGGGAGAGCAGTACTTC. This codes for CASSPLGGEQYF.

The rearrangement joins TRBV30 to TRBJ1-1, with D perhaps matching TRBD1 (5 bases). This CDR3 is 12 amino acids long. Germline V gene lookup returns CDR1 GTSNPN and CDR2 SVGIG (reference sequence). V was shortened by 2 bases and J by 4 bases, with 8 bases between the two germline ends. CDR3 loop: CAWSRRGTEAFF. CDR3 in DNA: TGTGCCTGGAGTCGTAGGGGCACTGAAGCTTTCTTT.

This clone occurred once. The J gene is TRBJ1-2, the V gene TRBV2; D may be TRBD1 (5 bases). Trimming cost V 8 bases and J 4 bases, with 11 bases left between them. Per the germline V gene, CDR1 is SNHLY and CDR2 is FYNNEI. This CDR3 region has 12 residues. This CDR3 is CASQRGGYGYTF. CDR3 in DNA: TGTGCCAGCCAGCGGGGGGGCTATGGCTACACCTTC.

CDR3 protein: CASSSGTGVYTF. The CDR3, as DNA: TGTGCCAGCAGTTCCGGGACAGGGGTGTACACCTTC. The V gene is TRBV5-6, the J gene TRBJ1-2; 10 nucleotides agree with TRBD1. The CDR3 runs 12 residues. J was trimmed by 11 bases and V by 5 bases; bases with no gene match: 6. The V gene's germline CDR1 is SGHDT and CDR2 YYEEEE.

The V and J genes are TRBV9 and TRBJ1-5; a weak D match, TRBD1 (6 bases). This CDR3 has 15 amino acids. Trimming left V 0 bases short and J 6 bases short, with 13 bases between. Per the germline V gene, CDR1 is SGDLS and CDR2 is YYNGEE. This CDR3 is CASSVGETGSQPQHF. As DNA, the CDR3 is TGTGCCAGCAGCGTAGGAGAGACAGGATCTCAGCCCCAGCATTTT.

V gene TRBV25-1 combines with J gene TRBJ2-7, with 7 bases identical to TRBD2. This CDR3 region has 14 residues. The germline gives CDR1 MGHDK, CDR2 SYGVNS. With V trimmed by 4 bases and J by 2 bases, 5 bases remained unmatched. In DNA, the CDR3 is TGTGCCAGCAGTGCTGGGAGGGGTGCCTACGAGCAGTACTTC. This codes for CASSAGRGAYEQYF.

This clone was seen only a few times. The V call is TRBV6-5, the J call TRBJ1-1, with 10 bases lining up with TRBD1. The CDR3 spans 14 residues. The ends lost 6 bases at V and 5 bases at J; junction bases unmatched: 6. Looked up from germline, CDR1 is MNHEY and CDR2 is SVGAGI. The CDR3 protein is CASRPRQGATEAFF. DNA for the CDR3: TGTGCCAGCAGACCTAGACAGGGGGCAACTGAAGCTTTCTTT.

This chain links TRBV9 with TRBJ2-7, with D possibly being TRBD2 (8 bases). V was trimmed by 5 bases and J by 0 bases, leaving 15 bases between them. This CDR3 has 15 residues. The germline CDR1 and CDR2 sequences are SGDLS and YYNGEE. The CDR3 DNA reads as TGTGCCAGCAGTGAGACAGGGACTAGCTCCTACGAGCAGTACTTC. It specifies CASSETGTSSYEQYF.

The chain has TRBV13 and TRBJ1-3; D remains unclear. The CDR3 has 13 residues. The germline V and J ends were trimmed by 0 bases and 3 bases, with 3 bases remaining between them. Germline V gene sequence: CDR1 PRHDT, CDR2 FYEKMQ (reference sequence). This CDR3 reads CASSLGIGNTIYF. The CDR3 bases are TGTGCCAGCAGCTTAGGCATTGGAAACACCATATATTTT.

This clone was recorded once. V gene TRBV6-1 combines with J gene TRBJ1-6; weak D call: TRBD1 (5 bases). This CDR3 has 16 amino acids. Germline CDR1 MNHNS, CDR2 SASEGT. The V gene lost 1 base and the J gene lost 7 bases, with 14 bases spanning the gap. In DNA, the CDR3 is TGTGCCAGCAGTGAAGGGCGGGGGGTCCGAAATTCACCCCTCCACTTT. Translation gives CASSEGRGVRNSPLHF.

This clone was detected once. This sequence joins TRBV7-9 and TRBJ1-4, with 7 nucleotides matching TRBD1. From germline, CDR1 is SEHNR and CDR2 FQNEAQ (reference sequence). The CDR3 loop spans 16 amino acids. Germline trimming cut 5 bases from V and 0 bases from J; bases unmatched to any gene: 6. Here the CDR3 DNA reads TGTGCCAGCAGCCCCGAAGGGGGCCCAACTAATGAAAAACTGTTTTTT. This encodes CASSPEGGPTNEKLFF.

The genes are TRBV7-9 and TRBJ2-2; 12 bases are shared with TRBD2. Germline loops: CDR1 SEHNR, CDR2 FQNEAQ (reference sequence). This CDR3 region has 18 residues. Trimming took 3 bases from V and 7 from J; bases not matched to a gene: 12. Here the CDR3 DNA reads TGTGCCAGCAGCTTTCCTGGATCTAGCGGGGGGGCAGACGGGGAGCTGTTTTTT. It codes for CASSFPGSSGGADGELFF.

The chain has TRBV29-1 and TRBJ2-1; 8 nucleotides align to TRBD1. Trimming at V came to 2 bases and at J to 9 bases, leaving 3 bases not matched to a gene. Per germline, CDR1 SQVTM and CDR2 ANQGSEA. This CDR3 contains 12 residues. The CDR3 region has the DNA TGCAGCGTTGAAACCGGACAGGGTGAGCAGTTCTTC. It codes for CSVETGQGEQFF.